These 4 T cell receptor beta chains originate from one sample sequenced in a study of preoperative IRX-2 immunotherapy in early breast cancer (dated by TCRdb to the late 2010s). Per the publication, the treatment or condition label means: preoperative locoregional IRX-2 cytokine immunotherapy. The method was the immunoSEQ multiplex PCR assay. Imported from immuneACCESS, the table was reduced by TCRdb to in-frame sequences with V and J called. These copies leave out some clones; in studies compared against another copy, an unresolved V gene accounts for under half, and the cause of the remainder is not known. The sample table lists approximately 38,000 clones, roughly four fifths of them with a count of one. The ten largest clones take up around 1.5% of the sample. Sequencing was performed on lymph node tissue, taken after IRX-2 immunotherapy. The receptors stem from a human donor with breast cancer.

This chain uses TRBV29-1 with TRBJ2-2, with 8 bases identical to TRBD1. CDR1 is SQVTM, CDR2 ANQGSEA, per germline. The ends lost 2 bases at V and 8 bases at J; junction bases unmatched: 4. This CDR3 has 13 amino acids. CDR3 amino acids: CSVESYRGGELFF. CDR3 nucleotides: TGCAGCGTTGAATCCTACAGGGGGGGGGAGCTGTTTTTT.

The chain uses TRBV6-8 and TRBJ2-1, with TRBD1 matching 11 bases. The CDR3 contains 15 residues. Trimming removed 1 base from V and 6 bases from J; junction bases left unmatched: 2. Germline CDR1 MNHGY, CDR2 SAAAGT. The CDR3 nucleotides are TGTGCCAGCAGTTACTTAGGGACAGGGGGCAATGAGCAGTTCTTC. Encoded protein: CASSYLGTGGNEQFF.

This chain uses TRBV22-1 with TRBJ1-4; the table calls TRBD1, which could not be checked here. TRBV22-1 is assigned pseudogene status. The length of the CDR3 is 14 residues. The CDR3 reads CAISEGAPNEKLFF. CDR3 DNA sequence: TGTGCCATCAGTGAGGGGGCGCCTAATGAAAAACTGTTTTTT.

The chain uses TRBV19 and TRBJ1-5; D remains ambiguous. Deletions cut 8 bases from V and 1 base from J, with 21 bases between. The CDR3 has 17 amino acids. Germline V lookup: CDR1 LNHDA, CDR2 SQIVND (reference sequence). The CDR3: CASHPFPTDWSNQPQHF. The CDR3, as DNA: TGTGCCAGTCACCCGTTCCCGACGGATTGGAGCAATCAGCCCCAGCATTTT.